This T cell receptor (beta chain) emerged from a study of shared clonotypes between healthy human individuals. Findings and limits, study-wide: Rarefaction indicated that sorted-subset sequencing remained incomplete although depth was large.

Worth noting for this clone: Its matching antigen is unknown.

Naive CD8 cells comprised CD45RO-negative, CCR7-positively selected cells, excluding terminally differentiated effector memory CD45RA+ cells. Some clones are missing from TCRdb's copy, which holds only in-frame ones; the method was immunoSEQ multiplex PCR. Counted here are approximately 1.9 million clones, roughly 93% occurring once; the ten biggest clones make up over 1.5%. V gave up 5 bases and J gave up 0 bases; unmatched junction bases: 5. The CDR3 is made up of 15 amino acids. Germline CDR1 and CDR2: SGHTA and FQGNSA. J is TRBJ2-3 and V is TRBV7-2, with 7 bases fitting TRBD1. The source is a young man in good health. Some clones in this sample may be carry-over from other donors' samples. Sample: naive CD8+ T cells from PBMCs. For the CDR3, the DNA is TGTGCCAGCAGCATGACAGGGATAAGCACAGATACGCAGTATTTT. The encoded protein is CASSMTGISTDTQYF.